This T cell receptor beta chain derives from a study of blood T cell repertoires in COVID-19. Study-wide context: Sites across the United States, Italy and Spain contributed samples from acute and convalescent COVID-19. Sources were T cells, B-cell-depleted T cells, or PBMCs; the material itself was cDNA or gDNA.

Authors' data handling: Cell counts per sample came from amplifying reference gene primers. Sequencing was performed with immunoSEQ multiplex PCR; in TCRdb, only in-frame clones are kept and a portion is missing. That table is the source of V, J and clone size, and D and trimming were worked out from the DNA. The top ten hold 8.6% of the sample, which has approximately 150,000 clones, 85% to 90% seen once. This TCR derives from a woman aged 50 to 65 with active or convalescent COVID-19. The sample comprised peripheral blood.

CDR3 region: CASSFGERGRAGELFF. The CDR3 DNA reads TGTGCCAGCAGCTTCGGGGAGCGGGGGCGGGCCGGGGAGCTGTTTTTT. The chain uses TRBV11-3 and TRBJ2-2, with 8 bases lining up with TRBD2. The V gene end was trimmed by 3 bases and the J gene end by 6 bases; junction bases not matched to a gene: 9. CDR3 length equals 16 residues. The germline CDR1 and CDR2 sequences are SGHNT and YENEEA.